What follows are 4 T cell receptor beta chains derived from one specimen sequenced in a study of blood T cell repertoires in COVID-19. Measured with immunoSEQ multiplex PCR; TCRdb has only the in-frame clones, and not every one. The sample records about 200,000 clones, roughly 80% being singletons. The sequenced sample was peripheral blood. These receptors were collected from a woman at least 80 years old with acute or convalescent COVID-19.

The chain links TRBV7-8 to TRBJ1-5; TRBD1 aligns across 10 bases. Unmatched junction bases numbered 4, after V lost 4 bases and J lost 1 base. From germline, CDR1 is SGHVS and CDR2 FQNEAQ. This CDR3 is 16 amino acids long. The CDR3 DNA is TGTGCCAGCAGCTGGCCGGGACAGGGGAGCAATCAGCCCCAGCATTTT. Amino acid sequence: CASSWPGQGSNQPQHF.

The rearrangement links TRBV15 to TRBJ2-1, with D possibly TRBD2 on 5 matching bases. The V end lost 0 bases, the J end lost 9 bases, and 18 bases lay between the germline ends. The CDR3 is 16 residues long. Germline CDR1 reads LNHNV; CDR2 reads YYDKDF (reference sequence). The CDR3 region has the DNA TGTGCCACCAGCAGAGATCGCATCGGGTTAGGAGGTGAGCAGTTCTTC. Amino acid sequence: CATSRDRIGLGGEQFF. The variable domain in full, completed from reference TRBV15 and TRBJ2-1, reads DAMVIQNPRYQVTQFGKPVTLSCSQTLNHNVMYWYQQKSSQAPKLLFHYYDKDFNNEADTPDNFQSRRPNTSFCFLDIRSPGLGDTAMYLCATSRDRIGLGGEQFFGPGTRLTVL.

The CDR3 DNA sequence: TGTGCCAGCACCCAGGGCGCGAACACCGGGGAGCTGTTTTTT. It translates to CASTQGANTGELFF. This chain links TRBV6-5 with TRBJ2-2, with D possibly matching TRBD1 (5 bases). Trimming took off 7 bases at V and 0 bases at J, with 9 bases between the two ends. CDR3 length equals 14 residues. Germline-derived CDR1 and CDR2 are MNHEY and SVGAGI.

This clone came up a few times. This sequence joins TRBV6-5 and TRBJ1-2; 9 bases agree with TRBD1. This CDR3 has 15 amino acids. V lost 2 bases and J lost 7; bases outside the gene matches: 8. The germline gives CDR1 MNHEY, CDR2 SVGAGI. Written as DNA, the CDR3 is TGTGCCAGCAGTTACGGGGGGACAGGGTCTCTTGGCTACACCTTC. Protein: CASSYGGTGSLGYTF.